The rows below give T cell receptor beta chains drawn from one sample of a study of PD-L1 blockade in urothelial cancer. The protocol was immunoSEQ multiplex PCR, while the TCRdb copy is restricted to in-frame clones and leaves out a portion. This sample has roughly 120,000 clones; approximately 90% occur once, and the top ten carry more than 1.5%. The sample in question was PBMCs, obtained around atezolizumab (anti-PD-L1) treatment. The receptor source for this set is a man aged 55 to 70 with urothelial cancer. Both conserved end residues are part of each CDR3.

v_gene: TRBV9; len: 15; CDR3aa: CASSVVGQANEKLFF
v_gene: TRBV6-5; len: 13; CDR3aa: CASRDRVLEKLFF
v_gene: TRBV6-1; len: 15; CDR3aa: CASRTGGADYYGYTF
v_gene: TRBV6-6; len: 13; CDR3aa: CASSYVQQGEAFF
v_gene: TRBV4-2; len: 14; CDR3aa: CASSQSSGPDTQYF
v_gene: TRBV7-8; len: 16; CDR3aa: CASSLRPRGDSYEQYF
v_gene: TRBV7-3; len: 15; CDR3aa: CASSLRGGGTGELFF
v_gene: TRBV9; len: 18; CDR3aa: CASSVPPSVARGGQPQHF
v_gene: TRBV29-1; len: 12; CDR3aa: CSVGTGRYEQYF
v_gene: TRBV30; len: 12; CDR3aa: CACGQGTYEQYF
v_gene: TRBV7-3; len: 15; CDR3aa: CASSPGTGNASPLHF
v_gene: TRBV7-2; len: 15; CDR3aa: CASSLIAGGRDTQYF
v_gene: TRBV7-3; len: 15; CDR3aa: CASSFLAGARNEQFF
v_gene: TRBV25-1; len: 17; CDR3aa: CASSSYHRQGWNSPLHF
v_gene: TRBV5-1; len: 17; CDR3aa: CASSLGLAGDGQETQYF
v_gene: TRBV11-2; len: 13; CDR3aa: CASSLGLALEQFF
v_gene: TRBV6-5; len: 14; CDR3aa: CASKTIQGSTEAFF
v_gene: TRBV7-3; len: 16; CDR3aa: CASSLGFGTGGGEQYF
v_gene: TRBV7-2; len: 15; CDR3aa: CASSQPGQRAGGYTF
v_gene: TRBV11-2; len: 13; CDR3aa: CASSPGLNQPQHF
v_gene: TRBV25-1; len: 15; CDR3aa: CASSARAGSDEKLFF
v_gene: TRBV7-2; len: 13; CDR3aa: CASSLERYSEQFF
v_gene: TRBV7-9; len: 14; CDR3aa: CASSLAAGTYEQYF
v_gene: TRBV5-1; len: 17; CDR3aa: CASSPGLAGGHPDTQYF
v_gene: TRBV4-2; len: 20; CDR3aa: CASSQDRGYPVSSYNSPLHF
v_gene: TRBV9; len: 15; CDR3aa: CASSVGRGSYNEQFF
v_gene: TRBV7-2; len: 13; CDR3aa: CASLRDRQETQYF
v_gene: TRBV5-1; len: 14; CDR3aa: CASSLAGRGHEQYF
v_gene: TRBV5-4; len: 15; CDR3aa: CASSLGAGPQETQYF
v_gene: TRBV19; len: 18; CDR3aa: CASSATIKSQSRANVLTF
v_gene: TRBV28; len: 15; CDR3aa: CASSLDRSSYNEQFF
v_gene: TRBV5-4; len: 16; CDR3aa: CASSPKRGKGPGELFF
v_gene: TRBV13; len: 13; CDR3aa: CASTTEGRPGQFF
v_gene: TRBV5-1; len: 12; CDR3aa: CASSDSQETQYF
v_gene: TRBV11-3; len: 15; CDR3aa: CASSFGQTSTDTQYF
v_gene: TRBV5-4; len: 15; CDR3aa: CASSLDRPSYNEQFF
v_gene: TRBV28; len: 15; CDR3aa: CASSLPGAGDLTQYF
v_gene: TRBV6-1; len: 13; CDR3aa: CASSLGSGQPQHF
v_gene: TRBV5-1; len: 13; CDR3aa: CASSLGANTEAFF
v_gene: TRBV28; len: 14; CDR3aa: CASSGGGAAFEAFF
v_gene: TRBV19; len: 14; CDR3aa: CASIKGDMNTEAFF
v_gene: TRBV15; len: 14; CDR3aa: CATSRAGTAREQYF
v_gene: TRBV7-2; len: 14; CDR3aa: CASSLGTGVYEQYF
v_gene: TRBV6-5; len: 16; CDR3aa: CASSYSSPAEIYEQYF